The next 17 T cell receptor beta chains were all read from a single sample in a study of metastatic and nonmetastatic thyroid tumors. Until they underwent thyroid surgery, no patient had received any treatment. TCRdb reanalyzed the PCR reads with MiXCR. There are fewer than 25,000 clones in the sample; around 20% occur only once, and under 3% lies in the top ten. Sequencing input: adjacent normal tissue. The receptors here all came from a male donor with papillary thyroid cancer or a benign thyroid nodule (not recorded which). Some clones in this sample may be carry-over from other donors' samples.

In its sample, this clone is medium-sized. V and J are TRBV6-1 and TRBJ2-1; a weak D match, TRBD2 (6 bases). Germline V lookup: CDR1 MNHNS, CDR2 SASEGT. Deletions cut 6 bases from V and 9 bases from J, with 18 bases between. The CDR3 is 14 residues long. The CDR3 DNA sequence: TGTGCCAGCAGCGGGGGACGGCAAACGGGTGAGCAGTTCTTC. As protein: CASSGGRQTGEQFF.

The chain recombines TRBV11-2 with TRBJ2-1, with no clear D. Germline CDR1 reads SGHAT; CDR2 reads FQNNGV. V gave up 2 bases and J gave up 6 bases, with 11 bases separating them. The CDR3 is 14 amino acids. CDR3 in DNA: TGTGCCAGCAGCTTAACCCTGCCCTGCAATGAGCAGTTCTTC. Translated, it gives CASSLTLPCNEQFF.

The sample holds many counts of this clone. The chain has TRBV9 and TRBJ1-6; D is possibly TRBD1 (6 bases). The germline V gene has CDR1 SGDLS and CDR2 YYNGEE. Trimming stripped 2 bases from V and 6 bases from J, with 12 bases between. The length of the CDR3 is 15 residues. CDR3: CASSVRGEGNSPLHF. The CDR3 nucleotides are TGTGCCAGCAGCGTTAGGGGGGAAGGTAATTCACCCCTCCACTTT.

This clone was counted only a few times. The chain is built from TRBV15 and TRBJ2-1, with TRBD1 matching 8 bases. The CDR3 has 15 residues. The germline CDR1 and CDR2 sequences are LNHNV and YYDKDF (reference sequence). Trimming took 0 bases from V and 6 from J; bases not matched to a gene: 4. CDR3 coding DNA: TGTGCCACCAGCAGAGATCAACAGGGGGTCAATGAGCAGTTCTTC. It translates to CATSRDQQGVNEQFF.

By sample fraction, this clone is medium-sized. V gene TRBV6-1 combines with J gene TRBJ1-1; 9 bases agree with TRBD1. CDR1 and CDR2 (germline): MNHNS, SASEGT. The CDR3 has 15 amino acids. V trimming: 5 bases; J trimming: 1 base; junction bases outside the gene matches: 5. The CDR3 nucleotides read TGTGCCAGCAGTTTGAACAGGGGGCGGAACACTGAAGCTTTCTTT. Translating it yields CASSLNRGRNTEAFF.

The gene calls are TRBV6-2 or TRBV6-3 and TRBJ2-2; 7 positions agree with TRBD2. V shed 6 bases and J 5 bases; nucleotides not matched to a gene: 12. Germline lookup yields CDR1 MNHEY and CDR2 SVGEGT. The CDR3 loop spans 16 amino acids. CDR3 bases: TGTGCCAGCAGGATATCCGGTACTAGCGCTACCGGGGAGCTGTTTTTT. Translating gives CASRISGTSATGELFF.

In this sample, this clone turned up a few times. The germline gene is not matched at one end of the junction; a read error may be the cause. This chain's CDR3 is CASREGDRQNEASF. DNA of the CDR3: TGTGCCAGCAGAGAAGGCGACAGACAGAACGAAGCTTCCTTT. The genes are TRBV27 and TRBJ1-1; perhaps TRBD1 as D (5 bases). The CDR3 length is 14 residues. Germline CDR1 reads MNHEY; CDR2 reads SMNVEV (reference sequence).

This clone was picked up a small number of times. One junction end disagrees with the germline gene, perhaps due to a read error. The chain has TRBV5-6 and TRBJ1-1, with unresolved D. The CDR3 covers 12 residues. Germline assignment: CDR1 SGHDT and CDR2 YYEEEE. The CDR3 spells CSSSLAGTEAFF. The CDR3 DNA is TGTTCCAGCAGCTTGGCAGGTACTGAAGCTTTCTTT.

This clone is labeled as medium-sized. The rearrangement uses TRBV10-3 and TRBJ2-2, with no clear D. Trimming cost V 5 bases and J 7 bases, with 14 bases left between them. Germline loops: CDR1 ENHRY, CDR2 SYGVKD. There are 14 residues in the CDR3. CDR3 bases: TGTGCCATCAGTCAATACGCGGAACTCGGGGAGCTGTTTTTT. It is translated as CAISQYAELGELFF.

The sample holds many counts of this clone. The J gene is TRBJ2-7, the V gene TRBV13, with 11 nucleotides matching TRBD1. This CDR3 has 12 amino acids. The germline V gene encodes CDR1 PRHDT and CDR2 FYEKMQ (reference sequence). With V trimmed by 8 bases and J by 5 bases, 2 bases remained unmatched. DNA of the CDR3: TGTGCCAGCCGGGACAGGGGGGACGAGCAGTACTTC. Protein: CASRDRGDEQYF.

This clone showed up many times. The chain is built from TRBV11-2 and TRBJ1-6, with D unclear. V was clipped by 5 bases and J by 8 bases, with 16 bases between them. The CDR3 spans 15 residues. Germline CDR1 is SGHAT and CDR2 is FQNNGV. The CDR3 protein is CASSPRDPWDSPLHF. The CDR3 coding sequence is TGTGCCAGCAGCCCGAGGGATCCTTGGGATTCACCCCTCCACTTT.

This clone showed up many times. This sequence joins TRBV20-1 and TRBJ1-6, with D unresolved. Germline CDR1 DFQATT, CDR2 SNEGSKA (reference sequence). CDR3 length: 15 residues. Trimming took 6 bases from V and 0 from J, leaving 12 bases between them. CDR3: CSAEHDGSYNSPLHF. DNA for the CDR3: TGCAGTGCGGAACACGACGGCTCCTATAATTCACCCCTCCACTTT.

This clone was seen repeatedly, ten times or more. The V gene is TRBV6-2 or TRBV6-3, the J gene TRBJ2-4; tentative D call: TRBD2 (5 bases). The CDR3 covers 17 residues. Trimming stripped 6 bases from V and 0 bases from J, with 18 bases between. Per the germline V gene, CDR1 is MNHEY and CDR2 is SVGEGT. DNA of the CDR3: TGTGCCAGCAGCTTAGAGAGGAGGATCCTAGCCAAAAACATTCAGTACTTC. It encodes CASSLERRILAKNIQYF.

The chain recombines TRBV15 with TRBJ2-7; TRBD2 matches at 8 bases. V lost 3 bases to trimming and J lost 0 bases; unmatched junction nucleotides: 22. This CDR3 is built from 21 residues. Germline V gene lookup returns CDR1 LNHNV and CDR2 YYDKDF (reference sequence). DNA of the CDR3: TGTGCCACCAGCAGGGGGGGGGGCAATAGCGGGACTTGCTATTTCTCCTACGAGCAGTACGTC. Its translation: CATSRGGGNSGTCYFSYEQYV.

This clone is medium-sized. This chain's CDR3 is CASRAPASVYNNEQFF. CDR3 nucleotide sequence: TGTGCCAGCAGGGCCCCCGCTAGCGTTTACAACAATGAGCAGTTCTTC. The chain carries TRBV12-3 or TRBV12-4 and TRBJ2-1; tentative D call: TRBD2 (6 bases). The germline V and J ends were trimmed by 6 bases and 5 bases, with 20 bases remaining between them. CDR3 length: 16 residues.

The sample holds many counts of this clone. The V call is TRBV5-5, the J call TRBJ2-7; 9 nucleotides line up with TRBD2. In germline, CDR1 is SGHKS, CDR2 YYEKEE (reference sequence). The CDR3 extends over 15 amino acids. V lost 5 bases to trimming and J lost 4 bases; unmatched junction nucleotides: 10. CDR3 nucleotide sequence: TGTGCCAGCAGAAAGAATAGCGGGAGCGCATACGAGCAGTACGTC. Encoded protein: CASRKNSGSAYEQYV.

Comments on this clone: Relative to the germline gene, one junction end is altered; a read error may explain this. V gene TRBV6-4 combines with J gene TRBJ1-2, with a tentative D call TRBD1 (6 bases). The CDR3 length is 19 residues. Looked up from germline, CDR1 is MRHNA and CDR2 is SNTAGT. In DNA form, the CDR3 reads TGTGCCACCAGTGACTCGACCGGGAATTACTGGGGGCCTAACTACGGCTACACCTTC. This codes for CATSDSTGNYWGPNYGYTF.